The clone carrying this T cell receptor (beta chain) has a count of ten or more. The template was RNA from unsorted bulk tissue. Newly diagnosed lung cancer patients had thoracic surgery in China, August–November 2014, without prior chemotherapy. TCRbeta libraries were built with three rounds of nested PCR, modified from ARM-PCR. TCRdb re-analysed the multiplex PCR reads in MiXCR, keeping a single row per CDR3 protein. The sample has 70,000 or so distinct CDR3 sequences; roughly 60% are singletons. This sample is drawn from a study of tumor and adjacent non-tumor tissue in lung cancer. CDR1 is SGHRS and CDR2 is YFSETQ in the germline V gene. The length of the CDR3 is 15 residues. V lost 0 bases and J 5 bases, leaving 15 bases between the germline ends.

The sequence was collected from a man aged 50-60 years with non-small cell lung cancer. Sequences were obtained from lung tumor tissue. The gene calls are TRBV5-1 and TRBJ2-7; tentative D call: TRBD1 (5 bases). CDR3 protein: CASSLAVGLSDEQYF. The CDR3 DNA is TGCGCCAGCAGCTTGGCCGTGGGGCTATCGGACGAGCAGTACTTC. The entire variable domain, with the rest obtained from reference TRBV5-1 and TRBJ2-7, is as follows: KAGVTQTPRYLIKTRGQQVTLSCSPISGHRSVSWYQQTPGQGLQFLFEYFSETQRNKGNFPGRFSGRQFSNSRSEMNVSTLELGDSALYLCASSLAVGLSDEQYFGPGTRLTVT.